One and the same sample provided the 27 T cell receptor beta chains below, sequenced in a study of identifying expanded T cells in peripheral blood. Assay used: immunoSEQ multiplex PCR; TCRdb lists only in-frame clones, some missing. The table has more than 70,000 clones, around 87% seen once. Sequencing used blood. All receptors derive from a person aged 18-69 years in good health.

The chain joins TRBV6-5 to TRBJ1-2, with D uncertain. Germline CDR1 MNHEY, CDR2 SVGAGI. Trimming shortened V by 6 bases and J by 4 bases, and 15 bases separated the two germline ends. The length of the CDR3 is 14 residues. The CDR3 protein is CASRAETYPYGYTF. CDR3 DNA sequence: TGTGCCAGCAGGGCCGAGACCTATCCCTATGGCTACACCTTC.

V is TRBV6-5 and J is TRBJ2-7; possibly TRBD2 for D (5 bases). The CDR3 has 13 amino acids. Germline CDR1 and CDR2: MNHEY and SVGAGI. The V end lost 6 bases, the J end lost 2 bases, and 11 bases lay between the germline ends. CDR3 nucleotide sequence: TGTGCCAGCAGACACCCCGGGACCTACGAGCAGTACTTC. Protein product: CASRHPGTYEQYF.

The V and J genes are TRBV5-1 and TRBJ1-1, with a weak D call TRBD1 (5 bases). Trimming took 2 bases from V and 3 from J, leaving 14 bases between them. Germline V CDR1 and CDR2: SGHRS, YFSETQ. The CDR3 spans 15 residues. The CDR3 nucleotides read TGCGCCAGCAGCTTATGGGACTTTAAAGACACTGAAGCTTTCTTT. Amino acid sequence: CASSLWDFKDTEAFF.

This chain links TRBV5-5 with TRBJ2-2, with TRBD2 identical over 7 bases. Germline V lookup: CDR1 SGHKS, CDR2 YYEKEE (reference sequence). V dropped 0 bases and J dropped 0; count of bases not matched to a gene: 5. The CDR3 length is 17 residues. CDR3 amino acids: CASSLATAGANTGELFF. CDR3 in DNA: TGTGCCAGCAGCTTGGCCACGGCGGGGGCGAACACCGGGGAGCTGTTTTTT.

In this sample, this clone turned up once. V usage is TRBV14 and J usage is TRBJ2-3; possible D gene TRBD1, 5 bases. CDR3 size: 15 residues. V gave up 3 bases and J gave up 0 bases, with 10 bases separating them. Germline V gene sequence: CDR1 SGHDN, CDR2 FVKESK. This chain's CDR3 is CASSHQGTSTDTQYF. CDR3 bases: TGTGCCAGCAGCCATCAGGGAACTAGCACAGATACGCAGTATTTT.

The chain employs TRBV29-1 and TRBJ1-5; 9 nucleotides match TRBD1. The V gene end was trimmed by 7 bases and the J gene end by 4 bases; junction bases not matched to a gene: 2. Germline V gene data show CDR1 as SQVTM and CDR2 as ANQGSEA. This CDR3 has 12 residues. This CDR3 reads CSAGQGNQPQHF. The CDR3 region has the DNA TGCAGCGCCGGACAGGGGAATCAGCCCCAGCATTTT.

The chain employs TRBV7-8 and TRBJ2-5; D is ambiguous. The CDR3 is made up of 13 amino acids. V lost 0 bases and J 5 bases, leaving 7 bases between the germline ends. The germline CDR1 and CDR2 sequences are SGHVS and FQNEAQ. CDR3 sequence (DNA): TGTGCCAGCAGCTTAGCCCGGGCGGAGACCCAGTACTTC. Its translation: CASSLARAETQYF.

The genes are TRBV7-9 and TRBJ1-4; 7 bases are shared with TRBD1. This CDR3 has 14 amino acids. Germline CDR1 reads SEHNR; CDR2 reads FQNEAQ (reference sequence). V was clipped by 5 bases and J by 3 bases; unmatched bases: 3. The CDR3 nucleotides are TGTGCCAGCAGCCCCGGGACAGCTAATGAAAAACTGTTTTTT. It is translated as CASSPGTANEKLFF.

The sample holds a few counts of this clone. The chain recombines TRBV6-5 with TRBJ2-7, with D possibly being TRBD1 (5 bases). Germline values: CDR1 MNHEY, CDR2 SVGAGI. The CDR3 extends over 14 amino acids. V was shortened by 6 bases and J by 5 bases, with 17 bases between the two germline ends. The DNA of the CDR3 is TGTGCCAGCAGGTTAAGGGGCATCCGAGACGAGCAGTACTTC. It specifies CASRLRGIRDEQYF.

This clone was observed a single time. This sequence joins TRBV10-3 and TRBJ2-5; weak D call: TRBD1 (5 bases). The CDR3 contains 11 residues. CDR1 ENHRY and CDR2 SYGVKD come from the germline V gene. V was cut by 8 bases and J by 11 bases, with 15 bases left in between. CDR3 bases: TGTGCCATCGGTAAAACAGGAGAGCAGTACTTC. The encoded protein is CAIGKTGEQYF.

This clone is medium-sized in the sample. This CDR3 reads CAISPQGLDSNQPQHF. Here the CDR3 DNA reads TGTGCCATCAGCCCCCAGGGTTTGGATAGCAATCAGCCCCAGCATTTT. The chain combines TRBV10-3 with TRBJ1-5; D perhaps matches TRBD1 (5 bases). Trimming took off 6 bases at V and 0 bases at J, with 15 bases between the two ends. CDR3 length equals 16 residues. Germline V lookup: CDR1 ENHRY, CDR2 SYGVKD.

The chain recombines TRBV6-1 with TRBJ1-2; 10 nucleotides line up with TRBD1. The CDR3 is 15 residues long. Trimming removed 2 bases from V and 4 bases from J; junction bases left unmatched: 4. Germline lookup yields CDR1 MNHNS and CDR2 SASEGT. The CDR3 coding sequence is TGTGCCAGCAGTGAACTCCGGACAGGGGGCTATGGCTACACCTTC. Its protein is CASSELRTGGYGYTF.

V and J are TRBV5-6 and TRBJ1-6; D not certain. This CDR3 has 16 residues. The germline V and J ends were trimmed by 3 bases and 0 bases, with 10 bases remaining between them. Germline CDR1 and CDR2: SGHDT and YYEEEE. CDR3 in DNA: TGTGCCAGCAGCTCCTGGGTTAGCTCCTATAATTCACCCCTCCACTTT. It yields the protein CASSSWVSSYNSPLHF.

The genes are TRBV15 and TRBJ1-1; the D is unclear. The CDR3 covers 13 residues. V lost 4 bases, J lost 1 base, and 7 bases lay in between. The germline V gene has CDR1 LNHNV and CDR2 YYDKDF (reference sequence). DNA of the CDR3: TGTGCCACCAGCATCACCCGGAACACTGAAGCTTTCTTT. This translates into CATSITRNTEAFF.

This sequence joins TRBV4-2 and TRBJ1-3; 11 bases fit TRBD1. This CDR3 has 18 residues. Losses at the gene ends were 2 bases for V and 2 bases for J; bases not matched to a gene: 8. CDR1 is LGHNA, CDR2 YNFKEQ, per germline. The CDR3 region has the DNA TGTGCCAGCAGCCAACCGCCAGGACAGGGGGCTACTGGAAACACCATATATTTT. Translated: CASSQPPGQGATGNTIYF.

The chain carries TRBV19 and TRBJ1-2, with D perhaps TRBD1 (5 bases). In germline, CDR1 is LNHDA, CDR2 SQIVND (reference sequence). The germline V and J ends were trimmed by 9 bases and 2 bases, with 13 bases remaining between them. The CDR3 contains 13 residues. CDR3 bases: TGTGCCAGAATCCGGGACTCGAACTATGGCTACACCTTC. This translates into CARIRDSNYGYTF.

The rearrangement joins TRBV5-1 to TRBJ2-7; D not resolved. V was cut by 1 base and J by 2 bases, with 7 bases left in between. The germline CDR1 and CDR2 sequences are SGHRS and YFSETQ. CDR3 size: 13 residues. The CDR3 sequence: CASSLYPPYEQYF. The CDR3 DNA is TGCGCCAGCAGCTTGTACCCTCCCTACGAGCAGTACTTC.

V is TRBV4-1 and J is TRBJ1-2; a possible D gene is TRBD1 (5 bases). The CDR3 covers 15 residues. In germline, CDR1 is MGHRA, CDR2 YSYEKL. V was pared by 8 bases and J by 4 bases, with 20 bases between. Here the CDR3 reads CASHPGQIAFYGYTF. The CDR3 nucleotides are TGCGCCAGCCACCCGGGGCAGATCGCTTTCTATGGCTACACCTTC.

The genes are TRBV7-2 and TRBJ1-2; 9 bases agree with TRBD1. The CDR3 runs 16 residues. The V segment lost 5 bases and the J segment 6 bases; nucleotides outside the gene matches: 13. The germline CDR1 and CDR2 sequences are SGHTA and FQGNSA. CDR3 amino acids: CASSPIRDRDSDGYTF. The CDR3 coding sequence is TGTGCCAGCAGCCCCATCCGGGACAGGGACAGTGATGGCTACACCTTC.

The CDR3 coding sequence is TGCAGCGTTGCAGGGGTTTTCGGCTACGAGCAGTACTTC. It translates to CSVAGVFGYEQYF. The rearrangement joins TRBV29-1 to TRBJ2-7, with a possible D match to TRBD1 (6 bases). The CDR3 is 13 residues long. Germline CDR1 reads SQVTM; CDR2 reads ANQGSEA. Trimming shortened V by 4 bases and J by 3 bases, and 13 bases separated the two germline ends.

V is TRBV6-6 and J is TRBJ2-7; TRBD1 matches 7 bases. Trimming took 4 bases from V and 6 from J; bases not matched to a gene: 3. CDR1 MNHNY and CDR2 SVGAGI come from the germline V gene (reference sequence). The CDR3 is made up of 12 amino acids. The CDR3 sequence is CASSSRTGEQYF. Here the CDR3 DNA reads TGTGCCAGCAGTTCCAGGACAGGCGAGCAGTACTTC.

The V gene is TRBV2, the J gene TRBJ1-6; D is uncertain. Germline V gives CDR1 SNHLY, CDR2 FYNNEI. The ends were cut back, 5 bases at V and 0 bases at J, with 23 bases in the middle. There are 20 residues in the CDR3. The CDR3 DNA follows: TGTGCCAGCAGTCTCTACCGGAGGGCGGGAGGGAGCTCCTATAATTCACCCCTCCACTTT. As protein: CASSLYRRAGGSSYNSPLHF. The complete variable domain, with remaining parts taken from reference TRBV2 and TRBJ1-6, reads EPEVTQTPSHQVTQMGQEVILRCVPISNHLYFYWYRQILGQKVEFLVSFYNNEISEKSEIFDDQFSVERPDGSNFTLKIRSTKLEDSAMYFCASSLYRRAGGSSYNSPLHFGNGTRLTVT.

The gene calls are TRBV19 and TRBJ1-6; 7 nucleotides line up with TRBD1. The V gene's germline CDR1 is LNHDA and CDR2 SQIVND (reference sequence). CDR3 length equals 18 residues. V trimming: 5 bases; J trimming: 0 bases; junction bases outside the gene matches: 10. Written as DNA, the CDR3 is TGTGCCAGTAGTGTGGGAGGGGGCTCGAGCTCCTATAATTCACCCCTCCACTTT. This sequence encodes CASSVGGGSSSYNSPLHF.

The CDR3 DNA sequence: TGTGCCAGCAGCTTAAACACAGGGAAGGTTGGCAATCAGCCCCAGCATTTT. Translating gives CASSLNTGKVGNQPQHF. This chain connects TRBV7-2 to TRBJ1-5; TRBD1 is a possible D gene (6 bases). Germline CDR1 is SGHTA and CDR2 is FQGNSA. V was pared by 2 bases and J by 2 bases, with 16 bases between. The CDR3 spans 17 residues. Variable domain in full (rest from reference TRBV7-2 and TRBJ1-5): GAGVSQSPSNKVTEKGKDVELRCDPISGHTALYWYRQSLGQGLEFLIYFQGNSAPDKSGLPSDRFSAERTGGSVSTLTIQRTQQEDSAVYLCASSLNTGKVGNQPQHFGDGTRLSIL.

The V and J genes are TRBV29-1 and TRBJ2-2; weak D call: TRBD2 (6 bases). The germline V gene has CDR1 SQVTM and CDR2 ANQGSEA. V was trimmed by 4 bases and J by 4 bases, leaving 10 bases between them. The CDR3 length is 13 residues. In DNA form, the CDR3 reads TGCAGCGTTGGCGGGGCCAGCACCGGGGAGCTGTTTTTT. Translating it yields CSVGGASTGELFF.

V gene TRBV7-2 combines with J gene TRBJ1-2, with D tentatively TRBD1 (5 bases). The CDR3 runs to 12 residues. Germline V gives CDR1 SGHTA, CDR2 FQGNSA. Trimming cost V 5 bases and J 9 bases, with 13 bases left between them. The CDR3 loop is CASSNAPGRYTF. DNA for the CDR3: TGTGCCAGCAGCAATGCTCCGGGGCGCTACACCTTC.

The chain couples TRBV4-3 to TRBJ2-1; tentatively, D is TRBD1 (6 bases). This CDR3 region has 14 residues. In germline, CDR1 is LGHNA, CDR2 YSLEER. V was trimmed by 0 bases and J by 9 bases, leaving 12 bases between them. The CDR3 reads CASSQELVGGEQFF. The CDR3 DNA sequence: TGCGCCAGCAGCCAAGAACTAGTAGGGGGTGAGCAGTTCTTC.